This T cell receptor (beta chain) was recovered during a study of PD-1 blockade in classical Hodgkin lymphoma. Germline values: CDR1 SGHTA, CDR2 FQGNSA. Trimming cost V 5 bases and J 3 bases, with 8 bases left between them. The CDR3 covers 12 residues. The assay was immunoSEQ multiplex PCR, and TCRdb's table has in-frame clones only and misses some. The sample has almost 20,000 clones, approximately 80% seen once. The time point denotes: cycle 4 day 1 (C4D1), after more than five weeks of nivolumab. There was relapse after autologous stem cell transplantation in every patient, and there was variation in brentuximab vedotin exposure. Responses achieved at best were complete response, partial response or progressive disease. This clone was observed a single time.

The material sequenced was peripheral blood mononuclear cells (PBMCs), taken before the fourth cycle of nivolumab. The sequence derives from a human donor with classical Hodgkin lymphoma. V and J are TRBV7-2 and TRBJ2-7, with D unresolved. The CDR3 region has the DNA TGTGCCAGCAGCACCTCACGCTACGAGCAGTACTTC. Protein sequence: CASSTSRYEQYF.